The 29 T cell receptor beta chains below were found in one sample sequenced in a study of a mutant IDH1 vaccine in newly diagnosed glioma. Sequenced by immunoSEQ multiplex PCR; TCRdb stores in-frame clones only, minus some. The sample lists approximately 19,000 clones; 70% to 90% were seen once. Described time point: baseline, week 1 (first vaccination visit). Treatment: pre-vaccination baseline after standard-of-care therapy. This specimen consisted of PBMCs, obtained from a glioma patient treated with radiotherapy, temozolomide or both. These receptors came from a man between 40 and 49 years old with glioma.

The gene calls are TRBV19 and TRBJ1-2, with 7 positions matching TRBD1. CDR1 is LNHDA and CDR2 is SQIVND in the germline V gene (reference sequence). Trimming at V came to 8 bases and at J to 2 bases, leaving 5 bases not matched to a gene. There are 13 residues in the CDR3. The CDR3 here is CASRDSSNYGYTF. CDR3 sequence (DNA): TGTGCCAGTCGGGACAGCTCAAACTATGGCTACACCTTC. Complete variable domain (other parts from reference TRBV19 and TRBJ1-2): DGGITQSPKYLFRKEGQNVTLSCEQNLNHDAMYWYRQDPGQGLRLIYYSQIVNDFQKGDIAEGYSVSREKKESFPLTVTSAQKNPTAFYLCASRDSSNYGYTFGSGTRLTVV.

This chain uses TRBV2 with TRBJ1-6; D is ambiguous. The CDR3 extends over 15 amino acids. The V and J ends lost 4 bases and 9 bases respectively, with 16 bases between them. Germline assignment: CDR1 SNHLY and CDR2 FYNNEI. CDR3 protein: CASSVMEPRISPLHF. As DNA, the CDR3 is TGTGCCAGCAGTGTTATGGAACCAAGGATTTCACCCCTCCACTTT.

The V and J genes are TRBV4-1 and TRBJ2-5; TRBD1 aligns across 10 bases. Germline V gene data show CDR1 as MGHRA and CDR2 as YSYEKL. Losses at the gene ends were 2 bases for V and 5 bases for J; bases not matched to a gene: 23. The CDR3 contains 21 residues. In DNA form, the CDR3 reads TGCGCCAGCAGCCAACGGGCCGGGACAGGGGATCTTCCGCGAGTTTGGGAGACCCAGTACTTC. It specifies CASSQRAGTGDLPRVWETQYF.

The gene calls are TRBV30 and TRBJ1-6; D is unclear. Trimming cost V 1 base and J 8 bases, with 12 bases left between them. Looked up from germline, CDR1 is GTSNPN and CDR2 is SVGIG (reference sequence). The length of the CDR3 is 14 residues. CDR3 sequence: CAWSALDGYSPLHF. DNA of the CDR3: TGTGCCTGGAGTGCCCTAGACGGTTATTCACCCCTCCACTTT.

The chain carries TRBV6-1 and TRBJ2-1; D perhaps matches TRBD2 (6 bases). The CDR3 totals 13 residues. The germline V gene encodes CDR1 MNHNS and CDR2 SASEGT. V was shortened by 7 bases and J by 8 bases, with 15 bases between the two germline ends. The CDR3 region is CASMRGLGYEQFF. The CDR3 coding sequence is TGTGCCAGCATGAGGGGACTGGGCTATGAGCAGTTCTTC.

This clone appeared a few times. As DNA, the CDR3 is TGTGCCAGCAGTGCCGGGACAGGGAGCACAGATACGCAGTATTTT. Translation: CASSAGTGSTDTQYF. The rearrangement joins TRBV6-5 to TRBJ2-3; 9 nucleotides line up with TRBD1. In germline, CDR1 is MNHEY, CDR2 SVGAGI. After removal of 5 bases from V and 0 bases from J, the junction contained 3 bases not matched to a gene. CDR3 length: 15 amino acids.

The V call is TRBV7-9, the J call TRBJ2-3; 10 bases fit TRBD2. The germline CDR1 and CDR2 sequences are SEHNR and FQNEAQ (reference sequence). V shed 2 bases, J shed 4 bases, and the junction held 6 bases outside the gene matches. This CDR3 has 16 amino acids. The CDR3 DNA reads as TGTGCCAGCAGCTTACCTAGCGGGAGCACTCCAGATACGCAGTATTTT. Translated: CASSLPSGSTPDTQYF.

Worth noting for this clone: One junction end does not reproduce the germline sequence, and a read error may be involved. V usage is TRBV25-1 and J usage is TRBJ2-7; TRBD2 matches 7 bases. The CDR3 is made up of 13 amino acids. CDR1 and CDR2 from the germline V gene are MGHDK and SYGVNS. DNA of the CDR3: TGTGCCAGCAGTGAATATGTGGAGGCGGGACTAACCTTC. Translating gives CASSEYVEAGLTF.

The chain combines TRBV11-3 with TRBJ2-7; 10 bases are a match to TRBD1. Germline V gene lookup returns CDR1 SGHNT and CDR2 YENEEA. The CDR3 covers 14 residues. The V gene end was trimmed by 4 bases and the J gene end by 9 bases; junction bases not matched to a gene: 9. The CDR3 DNA sequence: TGTGCCAGCAGCTCCGGGACAGGGGACCCTCGGCAGTACTTC. The encoded protein is CASSSGTGDPRQYF.

V gene TRBV10-3 combines with J gene TRBJ2-5; 9 nucleotides align to TRBD2. The CDR3 is 14 amino acids. Germline V gene sequence: CDR1 ENHRY, CDR2 SYGVKD. The junction had 8 bases not matched to a gene; V was cut back by 5 bases and J by 7 bases. The chain's CDR3 is CAISIGGGVVTQYF. CDR3 sequence (DNA): TGTGCCATCAGTATAGGCGGGGGGGTCGTGACCCAGTACTTC.

The J gene is TRBJ2-7, the V gene TRBV11-3; D gene unclear. Trimming removed 4 bases from V and 3 bases from J, with 13 bases in between. The CDR3 loop spans 14 amino acids. Per the germline V gene, CDR1 is SGHNT and CDR2 is YENEEA. The CDR3 sequence is CASSSKDRNYEQYF. CDR3 nucleotide sequence: TGTGCCAGCAGCTCCAAGGACCGAAACTACGAGCAGTACTTC.

This clone was found a few times. The chain employs TRBV30 and TRBJ1-6; the D gene is possibly TRBD1 (5 bases). V lost 1 base and J 7 bases, leaving 11 bases between the germline ends. The germline V gene has CDR1 GTSNPN and CDR2 SVGIG (reference sequence). CDR3 size: 14 residues. CDR3 DNA: TGTGCCTGGAGTGAAGGGACCCCCAATTCACCCCTCCACTTT. It encodes CAWSEGTPNSPLHF.

The table lists this clone with a few counts. Written as DNA, the CDR3 is TGTGCCTGGAGTATACAGGGAGGACGCACCATATATTTT. Its translation is CAWSIQGGRTIYF. This chain links TRBV30 with TRBJ1-3; D possibly corresponds to TRBD1 (6 bases). In germline, CDR1 is GTSNPN, CDR2 SVGIG (reference sequence). Trimming cost V 2 bases and J 9 bases, with 14 bases left between them. This CDR3 is built from 13 residues.

The chain carries TRBV7-2 and TRBJ2-1; 8 bases line up with TRBD1. This CDR3 has 15 residues. With V trimmed by 1 base and J by 4 bases, 3 bases remained unmatched. Germline CDR1 and CDR2: SGHTA and FQGNSA. CDR3 sequence (DNA): TGTGCCAGCAGCTTAGGGACAGGGTCATACAATGAGCAGTTCTTC. Translated, it gives CASSLGTGSYNEQFF.

This clone was seen only once. The chain has TRBV10-3 and TRBJ2-3; D possibly corresponds to TRBD2 (7 bases). Trimming removed 2 bases from V and 4 bases from J, with 19 bases in between. CDR1 is ENHRY, CDR2 SYGVKD, per germline. This CDR3 comprises 17 residues. CDR3 nucleotide sequence: TGTGCCATCAGTGAGCCGATTGGGGGGGGCCGTCCAGATACGCAGTATTTT. This sequence encodes CAISEPIGGGRPDTQYF.

The chain combines TRBV9 with TRBJ1-1, with no clear D. With 4 bases removed from V and 1 base from J, the gap between germline ends came to 11 bases. The germline V gene encodes CDR1 SGDLS and CDR2 YYNGEE. This CDR3 region has 14 residues. The CDR3 region has the DNA TGTGCCAGCAGCATAATGGGAGCGAACACTGAAGCTTTCTTT. Its translation is CASSIMGANTEAFF.

This sequence joins TRBV4-1 and TRBJ1-1; 10 bases line up with TRBD1. The CDR3 is 16 amino acids. CDR1 and CDR2 (germline): MGHRA, YSYEKL. The J segment lost 4 bases and the V segment lost 3 bases, leaving 8 bases of the junction unmatched. The CDR3 spells CASSQNTGTGATEAFF. DNA for the CDR3: TGCGCCAGCAGCCAGAACACCGGGACAGGGGCCACTGAAGCTTTCTTT.

The CDR3 spells CASSLGLAGGYEQYV. In DNA, the CDR3 is TGCGCCAGCAGCTTGGGACTAGCGGGGGGCTACGAGCAGTACGTC. The rearrangement uses TRBV5-1 and TRBJ2-7; TRBD2 aligns across 13 bases. Germline assignment: CDR1 SGHRS and CDR2 YFSETQ. After removal of 0 bases from V and 3 bases from J, the junction contained 0 bases not matched to a gene. The CDR3 has 15 amino acids.

The chain joins TRBV7-8 to TRBJ1-2; TRBD1 aligns across 8 bases. Per the germline V gene, CDR1 is SGHVS and CDR2 is FQNEAQ. The CDR3 consists of 14 residues. V lost 4 bases to trimming and J lost 7 bases; unmatched junction nucleotides: 8. This CDR3 reads CASSSGQGKSGYTF. The DNA of the CDR3 is TGTGCCAGCAGCTCTGGACAGGGAAAGTCTGGCTACACCTTC.

CDR3 sequence reads: CASSRNRDYEQYF. CDR3 in DNA: TGTGCCAGCAGTCGAAACAGGGACTACGAGCAGTACTTC. This chain connects TRBV25-1 to TRBJ2-7, with TRBD1 as a possible D gene (6 bases). V was cut by 5 bases and J by 3 bases, with 11 bases left in between. Per germline, CDR1 MGHDK and CDR2 SYGVNS. This CDR3 comprises 13 residues.

The gene calls are TRBV28 and TRBJ1-1; the match to TRBD1 covers 10 bases. Germline-derived CDR1 and CDR2 are MDHEN and SYDVKM. This CDR3 has 15 residues. Trimming at V came to 3 bases and at J to 5 bases, leaving 6 bases not matched to a gene. Here the CDR3 reads CASSLTGGPPTEAFF. The CDR3 DNA reads TGTGCCAGCAGTTTGACAGGGGGCCCTCCTACTGAAGCTTTCTTT.

The chain combines TRBV5-1 with TRBJ1-2, with 7 positions matching TRBD1. The germline V gene encodes CDR1 SGHRS and CDR2 YFSETQ. The CDR3 loop spans 15 amino acids. The ends lost 4 bases at V and 4 bases at J; junction bases unmatched: 10. CDR3 loop: CASSPLQGLVYGYTF. In DNA form, the CDR3 reads TGCGCCAGCAGCCCCTTACAGGGGCTCGTCTATGGCTACACCTTC.

This clone has only one observation. This chain uses TRBV5-1 with TRBJ1-3; 7 positions agree with TRBD1. The trim removed 3 bases at V and 4 bases at J, leaving 7 bases unmatched. CDR3 length: 15 amino acids. In germline, CDR1 is SGHRS, CDR2 YFSETQ. The CDR3 DNA reads as TGCGCCAGCAGCTCGCCGGACAGGTCAGGAAACACCATATATTTT. Protein sequence: CASSSPDRSGNTIYF.

The genes are TRBV4-3 and TRBJ1-2; weak D call: TRBD1 (5 bases). This CDR3 region has 17 residues. Germline values: CDR1 LGHNA, CDR2 YSLEER. Trimming removed 3 bases from V and 0 bases from J, with 17 bases in between. CDR3 in DNA: TGCGCCAGCAGCCACGACTATTCGCGGGGACCTAACTATGGCTACACCTTC. This sequence encodes CASSHDYSRGPNYGYTF.

This chain links TRBV2 with TRBJ2-5, with D uncertain. The V and J ends lost 6 bases and 7 bases respectively, with 12 bases between them. In germline, CDR1 is SNHLY, CDR2 FYNNEI. The CDR3 loop spans 12 amino acids. The CDR3 nucleotides read TGTGCCAGCAGGGGCGGTGCTGGGACCCAGTACTTC. Protein sequence: CASRGGAGTQYF.

The V gene is TRBV11-2, the J gene TRBJ2-7; D unresolved. CDR3 size: 14 residues. CDR1 SGHAT and CDR2 FQNNGV come from the germline V gene. Trimming pared 6 bases from V and 2 bases from J, leaving 14 bases between. CDR3 coding DNA: TGTGCCAGCAGTATTAGTCCCTCCACCTACGAGCAGTACGTC. Translating it yields CASSISPSTYEQYV.

The rearrangement links TRBV28 to TRBJ1-1; 7 bases line up with TRBD1. Germline CDR1 reads MDHEN; CDR2 reads SYDVKM. CDR3 length: 14 amino acids. With 3 bases clipped from V and 7 bases from J, the junction kept 8 bases outside the gene matches. CDR3 DNA sequence: TGTGCCAGCAGTTTGGGGGGACAGCTAAGTGAAGCTTTCTTT. Amino acids: CASSLGGQLSEAFF.

DNA of the CDR3: TGTGCCAGCAGCTTAGTGAGGGGTATACCGAAGACCATATATTTT. Encoded protein: CASSLVRGIPKTIYF. This rearrangement joins TRBV7-2 to TRBJ1-3, with D possibly being TRBD1 (5 bases). Germline lookup yields CDR1 SGHTA and CDR2 FQGNSA. The CDR3 runs to 15 residues. Trimming removed 1 base at V and 10 bases at J, with 17 bases between.

This clone has only a few counts. CDR3: CASSLALSQLDGYTF. The CDR3 nucleotides read TGTGCCAGCAGCTTAGCGTTATCCCAGCTGGATGGCTACACCTTC. J is TRBJ1-2 and V is TRBV7-2; D is unresolved. This CDR3 has 15 residues. Trimming pared 0 bases from V and 6 bases from J, leaving 14 bases between. Germline values: CDR1 SGHTA, CDR2 FQGNSA.